The rows below give T cell receptor beta chains drawn from one sample of a study of T cell responses to AZD1222 COVID-19 vaccine. Libraries were prepared by immunoSEQ multiplex PCR; TCRdb keeps only in-frame clonotypes and omits some of them. The sample gives 96,000 or so clones, roughly nine tenths of which show up once; approximately 25% is in the top ten. This sample comprised peripheral blood, obtained on day 0 of AZD1222 vaccination. These receptors all stem from an adult in good health. The CDR3 runs from the conserved cysteine through the conserved F or W. The D gene is left open where the match is weak. Clone sizes are given selectively: once, few, many, or a class where the clone is expanded.

D,size,J,V,DNA,CDR3
-,-,TRBJ2-3,TRBV10-3,TGTGCCATCAGTGATGGCAGGGGAAGCGATACGCAGTATTTT,CAISDGRGSDTQYF
-,-,TRBJ2-3,TRBV4-2,TGTGCCAGCAGCCAAGATCATTGGGAGGTGACAGATACGCAGTATTTT,CASSQDHWEVTDTQYF
-,-,TRBJ2-7,TRBV6-2/TRBV6-3,TGTGCCAGCAGTTTCCCCAGCGGCAAAACCTACGAGCAGTACTTC,CASSFPSGKTYEQYF
-,-,TRBJ1-5,TRBV27,TGTGCCAGCAGTTTGTCTAACGTTCGCAATCAGCCCCAGCATTTT,CASSLSNVRNQPQHF
-,-,TRBJ1-5,TRBV27,TGTGCCAGCAGACAGGGTGGTCAGCCCCAGCATTTT,CASRQGGQPQHF
-,-,TRBJ2-3,TRBV11-3,TGTGCCAGCAGCTCAACAGGGTCTAGCACAGATACGCAGTATTTT,CASSSTGSSTDTQYF
-,once,TRBJ2-5,TRBV21-1,TGTGCCAGCAAGAAGAGGGCCCAAGAGACCCAGTACTTC,CASKKRAQETQYF
-,once,TRBJ2-7,TRBV6-5,TGTGCCAGCAGTTACCCACAATCGACAGTCGCGGACTTC,CASSYPQSTVADF
-,-,TRBJ1-5,TRBV7-2,TGTGCCAGCAGCTTAGGTGGGAGGCTATATCAGCCCCAGCATTTT,CASSLGGRLYQPQHF
-,-,TRBJ2-1,TRBV4-2,TGTGCCAGCAGCCGTTTAGGGGCTAGTGAGCAGTTCTTC,CASSRLGASEQFF
-,-,TRBJ1-1,TRBV19,TGTGCCAGTAGTATTGTGGGTGAAGCTTTCTTT,CASSIVGEAFF
-,-,TRBJ2-7,TRBV6-2/TRBV6-3,TGTGCCAGCAGTTACCCCAGGCAGGGCGTCTACGAGCAGTACTTC,CASSYPRQGVYEQYF
-,-,TRBJ2-7,TRBV28,TGTGCCAGCAGCAGGGGCACCTCCTACGAGCAGTACTTC,CASSRGTSYEQYF
-,-,TRBJ1-4,TRBV4-2,TGTGCCAGCAGCCGAGAGGGGGGGACTGAAAAACTGTTTTTT,CASSREGGTEKLFF
-,-,TRBJ1-2,TRBV5-6,TGTGCCAGCAGCTTGGCCGTCGGTGGCTACACCTTC,CASSLAVGGYTF
-,-,TRBJ2-7,TRBV6-2/TRBV6-3,TGTGCCAGCAGCCTGGAGGAGGCCGTCCCCCCCTACGAGCAGTACTTC,CASSLEEAVPPYEQYF
-,once,TRBJ2-7,TRBV7-9,TGTGCCAGCACCCCCGGGGGGTCGGGGGCGGAGGAGCAGTACTTC,CASTPGGSGAEEQYF
TRBD2,-,TRBJ2-2,TRBV28,TGTGCCAGCAGTCCTGGCGGGAGCGCGACCGGGGAGCTGTTTTTT,CASSPGGSATGELFF
-,-,TRBJ2-7,TRBV5-1,TGCGCCAGCAGCTTGAGGGTCTGGGGCGAGCAGTACTTC,CASSLRVWGEQYF
-,-,TRBJ2-7,TRBV28,TGTGCCAGCAGTTTAGTAGGGGGACCCTACGAGCAGTACTTC,CASSLVGGPYEQYF
TRBD1,-,TRBJ1-4,TRBV6-4,TGTGCCAGCAGGGCCGGGACAGGGAGGAATGAAAAACTGTTTTTT,CASRAGTGRNEKLFF
-,-,TRBJ1-1,TRBV6-1,TGTGCCAGCAGTCAAGGTCTGGGGAACACTGAAGCTTTCTTT,CASSQGLGNTEAFF
TRBD2,-,TRBJ2-7,TRBV7-2,TGTGCCAGCAGTTACCTCGCGGCGGGAGCGACCTACGAGCAGTACTTC,CASSYLAAGATYEQYF
TRBD2,-,TRBJ2-1,TRBV6-4,TGTGCCAGCAGTGACCCGGACAGGGGCCGGACTAGCGGGACGTCCTACAATGAGCAGTTCTTC,CASSDPDRGRTSGTSYNEQFF
-,-,TRBJ1-4,TRBV29-1,TGCAGCGTAGCCCGGACAGCAACTAATGAAAAACTGTTTTTT,CSVARTATNEKLFF
-,-,TRBJ2-7,TRBV6-1,TGTGCCAGCAGTGAAACAGACAACTACGAGCAGTACTTC,CASSETDNYEQYF
TRBD2,-,TRBJ2-1,TRBV24-1,TGTGCCACCAGTGACCCTAGCGGGAGCTCCTACAATGAGCAGTTCTTC,CATSDPSGSSYNEQFF